This record covers a single T cell receptor beta chain. What it recognizes is unknown. Built from TCR beta cDNA, the libraries had unique molecular identifiers in them. It was from about 0.98 to 11 million T cells that about 540,000 cDNA molecules came. MiXCR, run by TCRdb on the PCR reads, gives a single entry per CDR3 protein. The table lists roughly 650,000 distinct CDR3 sequences, more than 50% of them singletons. This entry comes from a study of post-analysis software for immune sequencing data. Whole-study results and caveats: Strong same-batch co-clustering of samples appeared with F measure clustering. In patients, five or six TRBV segments were more frequent than in controls, with TRBV5-6, TRBV5-1 and TRBV20-1 among them.

After removal of 0 bases from V and 3 bases from J, the junction contained 6 bases not matched to a gene. From germline, CDR1 is DFQATT and CDR2 SNEGSKA (reference sequence). CDR3 size: 15 residues. Sequencing was done on a sample of blood. The sequence was collected from a girl aged 2 to 10 with multiple sclerosis. The chain has TRBV20-1 and TRBJ2-7; TRBD1 matches 9 bases. The CDR3 protein is CSARDLGQGFYEQYF. For the CDR3, the DNA is TGCAGTGCTAGAGATTTGGGACAGGGCTTCTACGAGCAGTACTTC.